A few counts support the clone carrying this T cell receptor beta chain. Clones were sequenced by immunoSEQ multiplex PCR, and TCRdb holds only the in-frame ones, with some missing. The sample has about 120,000 clones; 93% are singletons. The data were taken from a study of T cell changes during pregnancy in multiple sclerosis. The CDR3 is made up of 13 amino acids. Germline-derived CDR1 and CDR2 are LNHDA and SQIVND (reference sequence). V was pared by 3 bases and J by 1 base, with 6 bases between. The clonotype was recovered from a female donor with multiple sclerosis, enrolled in a pregnancy study. The chain employs TRBV19 and TRBJ1-2; D remains unclear. Sample: peripheral blood, taken before pregnancy. The CDR3 reads CASSISGNYGYTF. The CDR3 bases are TGTGCCAGTAGTATTTCGGGTAACTATGGCTACACCTTC.